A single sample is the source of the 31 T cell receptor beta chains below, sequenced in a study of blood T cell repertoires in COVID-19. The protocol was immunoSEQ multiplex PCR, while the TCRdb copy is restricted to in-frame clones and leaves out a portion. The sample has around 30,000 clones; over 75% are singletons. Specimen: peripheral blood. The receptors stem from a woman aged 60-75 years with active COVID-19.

CDR3 nucleotide sequence: TGTGCCAGCAGGCCCATGGGACAGGGTGGTCAGCCCCAGCATTTT. Its protein product is CASRPMGQGGQPQHF. V and J are TRBV27 and TRBJ1-5; 9 bases are a match to TRBD1. V lost 6 bases, J lost 6 bases, and 9 bases stayed unmatched. This CDR3 contains 15 residues. Germline assignment: CDR1 MNHEY and CDR2 SMNVEV (reference sequence).

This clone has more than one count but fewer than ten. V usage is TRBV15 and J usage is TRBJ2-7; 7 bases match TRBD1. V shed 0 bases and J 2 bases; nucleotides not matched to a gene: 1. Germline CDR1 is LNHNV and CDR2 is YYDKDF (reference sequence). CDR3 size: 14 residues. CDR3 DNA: TGTGCCACCAGCAGAGAGAGGGGGCCCTACGAGCAGTACTTC. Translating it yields CATSRERGPYEQYF.

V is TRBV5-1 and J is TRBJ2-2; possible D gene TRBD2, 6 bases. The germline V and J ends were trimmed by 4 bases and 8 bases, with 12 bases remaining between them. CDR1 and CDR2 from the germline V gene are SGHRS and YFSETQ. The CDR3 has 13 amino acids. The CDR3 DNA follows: TGCGCCAGCAGCACGGGACTTTCTGGGGAGCTGTTTTTT. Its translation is CASSTGLSGELFF.

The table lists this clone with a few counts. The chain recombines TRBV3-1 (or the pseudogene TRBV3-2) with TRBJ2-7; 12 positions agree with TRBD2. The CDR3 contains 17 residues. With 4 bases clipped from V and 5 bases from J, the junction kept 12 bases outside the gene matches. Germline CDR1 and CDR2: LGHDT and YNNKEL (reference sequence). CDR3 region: CASSRQAGTSGHHEQYF. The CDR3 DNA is TGTGCCAGCAGCCGCCAAGCCGGGACTAGCGGGCACCACGAGCAGTACTTC.

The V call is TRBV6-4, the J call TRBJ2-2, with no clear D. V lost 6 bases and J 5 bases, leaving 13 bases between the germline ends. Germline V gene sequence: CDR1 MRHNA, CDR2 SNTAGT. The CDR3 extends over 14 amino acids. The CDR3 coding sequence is TGTGCCAGCAGCGCCACTCCCGGGACCGGGGAGCTGTTTTTT. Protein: CASSATPGTGELFF.

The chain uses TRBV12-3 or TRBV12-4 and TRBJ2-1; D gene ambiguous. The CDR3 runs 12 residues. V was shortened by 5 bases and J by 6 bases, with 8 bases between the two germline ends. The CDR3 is CASSRERNEQFF. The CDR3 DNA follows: TGTGCCAGCAGTAGAGAGCGCAATGAGCAGTTCTTC.

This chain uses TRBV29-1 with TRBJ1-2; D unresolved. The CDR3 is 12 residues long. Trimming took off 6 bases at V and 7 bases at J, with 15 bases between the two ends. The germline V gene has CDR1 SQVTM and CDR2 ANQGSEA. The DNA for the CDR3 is TGCAGCGTGGGTGGCGAGGCCGGTGGCTACACCTTC. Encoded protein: CSVGGEAGGYTF.

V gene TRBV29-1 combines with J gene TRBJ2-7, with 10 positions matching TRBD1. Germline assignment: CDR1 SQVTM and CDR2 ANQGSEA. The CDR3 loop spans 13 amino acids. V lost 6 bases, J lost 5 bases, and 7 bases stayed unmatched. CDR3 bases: TGCAGCGTCGAACCGACAGGGGGCAACGAGCAGTACTTC. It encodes CSVEPTGGNEQYF.

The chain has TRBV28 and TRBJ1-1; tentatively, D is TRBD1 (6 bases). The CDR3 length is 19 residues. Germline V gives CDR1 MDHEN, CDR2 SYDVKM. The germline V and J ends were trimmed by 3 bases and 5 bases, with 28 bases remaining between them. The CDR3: CASSFQPETGNREETEAFF. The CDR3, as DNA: TGTGCCAGCAGTTTTCAGCCTGAAACAGGGAATCGAGAAGAGACTGAAGCTTTCTTT. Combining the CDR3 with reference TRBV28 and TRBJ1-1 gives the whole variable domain DVKVTQSSRYLVKRTGEKVFLECVQDMDHENMFWYRQDPGLGLRLIYFSYDVKMKEKGDIPEGYSVSREKKERFSLILESASTNQTSMYLCASSFQPETGNREETEAFFGQGTRLTVV.

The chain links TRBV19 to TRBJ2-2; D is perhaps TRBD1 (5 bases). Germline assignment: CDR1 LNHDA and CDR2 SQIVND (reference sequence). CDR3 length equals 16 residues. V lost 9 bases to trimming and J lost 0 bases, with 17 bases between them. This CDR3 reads CASRQRLEANTGELFF. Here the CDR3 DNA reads TGTGCCAGCAGACAGAGGTTGGAAGCGAACACCGGGGAGCTGTTTTTT.

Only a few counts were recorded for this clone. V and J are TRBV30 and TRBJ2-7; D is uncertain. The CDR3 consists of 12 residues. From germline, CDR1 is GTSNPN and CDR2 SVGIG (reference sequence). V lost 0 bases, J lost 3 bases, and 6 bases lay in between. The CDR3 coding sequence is TGTGCCTGGAGTGTGGCCTTCTACGAGCAGTACTTC. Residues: CAWSVAFYEQYF.

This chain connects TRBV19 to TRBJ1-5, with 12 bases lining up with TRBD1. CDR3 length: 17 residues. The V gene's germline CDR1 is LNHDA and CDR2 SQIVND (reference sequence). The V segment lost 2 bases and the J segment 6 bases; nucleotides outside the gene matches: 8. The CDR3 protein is CASSIIGGQGAVQPQHF. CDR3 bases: TGTGCCAGTAGTATAATAGGGGGACAGGGGGCTGTTCAGCCCCAGCATTTT.

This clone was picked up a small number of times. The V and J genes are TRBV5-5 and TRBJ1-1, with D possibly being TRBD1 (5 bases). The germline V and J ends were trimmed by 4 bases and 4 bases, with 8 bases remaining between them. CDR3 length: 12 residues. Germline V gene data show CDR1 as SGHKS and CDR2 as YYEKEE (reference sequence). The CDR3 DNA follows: TGTGCCAGCAGCCATCAGGGCACTGAAGCTTTCTTT. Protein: CASSHQGTEAFF.

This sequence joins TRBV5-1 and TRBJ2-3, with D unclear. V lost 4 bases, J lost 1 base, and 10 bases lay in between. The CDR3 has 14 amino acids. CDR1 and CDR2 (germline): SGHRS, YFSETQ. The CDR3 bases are TGCGCCAGCAGCCCTACTACCGGCACAGATACGCAGTATTTT. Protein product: CASSPTTGTDTQYF.

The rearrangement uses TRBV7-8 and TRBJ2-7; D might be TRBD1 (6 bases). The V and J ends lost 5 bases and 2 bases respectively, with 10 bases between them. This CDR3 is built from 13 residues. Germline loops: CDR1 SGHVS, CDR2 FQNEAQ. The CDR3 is CASSKDRPYEQYF. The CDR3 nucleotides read TGTGCCAGCAGCAAGGACAGACCCTACGAGCAGTACTTC.

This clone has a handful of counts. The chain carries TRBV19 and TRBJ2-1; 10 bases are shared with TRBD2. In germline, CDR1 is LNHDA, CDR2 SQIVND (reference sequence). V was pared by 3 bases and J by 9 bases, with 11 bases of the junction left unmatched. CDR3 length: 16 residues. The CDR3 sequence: CASSIRSLAGASEQFF. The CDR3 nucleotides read TGTGCCAGTAGTATCCGGTCCCTAGCGGGAGCAAGTGAGCAGTTCTTC.

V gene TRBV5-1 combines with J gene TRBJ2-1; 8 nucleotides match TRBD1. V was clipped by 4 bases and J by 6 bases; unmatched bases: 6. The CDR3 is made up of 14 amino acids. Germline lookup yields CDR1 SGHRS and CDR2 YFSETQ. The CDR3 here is CASSVDRGGNEQFF. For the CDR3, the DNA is TGCGCCAGCAGCGTCGACAGGGGAGGCAATGAGCAGTTCTTC. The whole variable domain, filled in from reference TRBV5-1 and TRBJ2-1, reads KAGVTQTPRYLIKTRGQQVTLSCSPISGHRSVSWYQQTPGQGLQFLFEYFSETQRNKGNFPGRFSGRQFSNSRSEMNVSTLELGDSALYLCASSVDRGGNEQFFGPGTRLTVL.

In nucleotides, the CDR3 is TGCGCCAGCAGCGGCACAGGGAGCTCCTACAATGAGCAGTTCTTC. It codes for CASSGTGSSYNEQFF. This rearrangement joins TRBV5-1 to TRBJ2-1; weak D call: TRBD1 (6 bases). Per germline, CDR1 SGHRS and CDR2 YFSETQ. The CDR3 contains 15 residues. V was trimmed by 4 bases and J by 0 bases, leaving 11 bases between them.

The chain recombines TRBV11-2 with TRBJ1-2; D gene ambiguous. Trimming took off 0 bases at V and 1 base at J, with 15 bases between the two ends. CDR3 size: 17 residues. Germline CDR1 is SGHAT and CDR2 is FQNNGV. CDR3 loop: CASSLDLAGSRNYGYTF. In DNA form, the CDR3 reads TGTGCCAGCAGCTTAGATCTAGCGGGGTCGCGTAACTATGGCTACACCTTC.

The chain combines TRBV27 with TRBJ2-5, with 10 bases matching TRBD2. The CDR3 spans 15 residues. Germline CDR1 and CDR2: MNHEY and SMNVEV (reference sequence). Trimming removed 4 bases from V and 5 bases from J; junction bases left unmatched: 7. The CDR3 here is CASSSLAGVLETQYF. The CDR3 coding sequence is TGTGCCAGCAGTTCTCTAGCGGGAGTCCTGGAGACCCAGTACTTC.

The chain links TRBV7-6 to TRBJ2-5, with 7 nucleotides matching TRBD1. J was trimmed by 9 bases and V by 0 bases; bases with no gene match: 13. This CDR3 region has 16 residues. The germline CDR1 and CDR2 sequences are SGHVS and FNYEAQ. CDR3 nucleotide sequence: TGTGCCAGCAGCTTAGCGGGGCCGGGACAGACTTCTTCCCAGTACTTC. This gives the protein CASSLAGPGQTSSQYF.

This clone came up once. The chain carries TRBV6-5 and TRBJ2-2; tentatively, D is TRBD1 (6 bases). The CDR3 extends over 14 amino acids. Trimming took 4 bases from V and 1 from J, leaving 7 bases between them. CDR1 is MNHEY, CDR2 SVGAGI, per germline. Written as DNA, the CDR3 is TGTGCCAGCAGTTGGGGACAGAACACCGGGGAGCTGTTTTTT. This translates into CASSWGQNTGELFF.

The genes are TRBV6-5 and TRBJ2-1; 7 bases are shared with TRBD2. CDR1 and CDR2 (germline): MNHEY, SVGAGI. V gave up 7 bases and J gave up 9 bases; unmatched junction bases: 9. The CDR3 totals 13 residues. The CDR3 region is CASTLDLAGEQFF. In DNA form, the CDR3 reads TGTGCCAGCACCCTTGACTTAGCGGGTGAGCAGTTCTTC.

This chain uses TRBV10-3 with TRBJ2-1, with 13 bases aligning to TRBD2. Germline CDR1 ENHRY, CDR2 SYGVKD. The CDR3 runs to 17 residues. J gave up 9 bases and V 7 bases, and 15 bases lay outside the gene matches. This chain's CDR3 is CAIKAAQRTSGSSEQFF. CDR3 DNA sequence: TGTGCCATCAAAGCCGCCCAAAGGACTAGCGGGAGTTCTGAGCAGTTCTTC.

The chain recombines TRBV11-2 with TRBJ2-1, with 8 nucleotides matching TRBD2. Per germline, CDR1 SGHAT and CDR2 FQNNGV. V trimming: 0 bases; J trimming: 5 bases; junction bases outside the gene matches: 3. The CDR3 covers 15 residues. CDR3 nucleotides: TGTGCCAGCAGCTTAGATCGGACTAGCAACAATGAGCAGTTCTTC. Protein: CASSLDRTSNNEQFF.

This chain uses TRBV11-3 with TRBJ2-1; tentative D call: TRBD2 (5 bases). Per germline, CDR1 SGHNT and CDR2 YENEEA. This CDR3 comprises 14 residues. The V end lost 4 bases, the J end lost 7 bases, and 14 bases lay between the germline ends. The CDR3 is CASSSDPAGNEQFF. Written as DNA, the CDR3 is TGTGCCAGCAGCTCCGACCCTGCGGGTAATGAGCAGTTCTTC.

The CDR3 DNA follows: TGTGCCAGCAGCTTAACGTTAGGACAGGCTGAAGCTTTCTTT. It specifies CASSLTLGQAEAFF. The chain recombines TRBV7-3 with TRBJ1-1, with 7 bases matching TRBD1. The junction had 4 bases not matched to a gene; V was cut back by 0 bases and J by 6 bases. Germline V gives CDR1 SGHTA, CDR2 FQGTGA. This CDR3 is built from 14 residues.

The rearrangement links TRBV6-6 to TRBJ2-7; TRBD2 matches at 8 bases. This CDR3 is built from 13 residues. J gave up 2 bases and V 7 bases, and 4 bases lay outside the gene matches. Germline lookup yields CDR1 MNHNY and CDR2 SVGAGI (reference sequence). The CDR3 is CASTEAGAYEQYF. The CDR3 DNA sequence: TGTGCCAGCACCGAAGCGGGAGCCTACGAGCAGTACTTC.

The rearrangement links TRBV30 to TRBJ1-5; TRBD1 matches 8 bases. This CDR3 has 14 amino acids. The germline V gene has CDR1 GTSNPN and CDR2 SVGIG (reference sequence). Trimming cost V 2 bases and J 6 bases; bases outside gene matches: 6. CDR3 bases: TGTGCCTGGAGTAAGGACAGGGCGGGTCAGCCCCAGCATTTT. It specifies CAWSKDRAGQPQHF. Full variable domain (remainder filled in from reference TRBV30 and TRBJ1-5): SQTIHQWPATLVQPVGSPLSLECTVEGTSNPNLYWYRQAAGRGLQLLFYSVGIGQISSEVPQNLSASRPQDRQFILSSKKLLLSDSGFYLCAWSKDRAGQPQHFGDGTRLSIL.

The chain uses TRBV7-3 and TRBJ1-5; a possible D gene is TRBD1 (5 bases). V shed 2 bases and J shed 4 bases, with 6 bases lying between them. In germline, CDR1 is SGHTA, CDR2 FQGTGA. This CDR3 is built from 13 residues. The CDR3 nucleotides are TGTGCCAGCAGCTTAGACAGTAATCAGCCCCAGCATTTT. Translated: CASSLDSNQPQHF.

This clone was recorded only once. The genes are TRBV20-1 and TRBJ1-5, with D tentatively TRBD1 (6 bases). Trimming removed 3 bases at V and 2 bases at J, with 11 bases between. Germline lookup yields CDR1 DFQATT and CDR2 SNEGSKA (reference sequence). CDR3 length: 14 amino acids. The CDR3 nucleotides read TGCAGTGCTAGTAACAGGGTTGGCAATCAGCCCCAGCATTTT. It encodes CSASNRVGNQPQHF.